A selection of T cell receptor beta chains follows, all from one sample in a study of T cell responses to AZD1222 COVID-19 vaccine. Assay used: immunoSEQ multiplex PCR; TCRdb lists only in-frame clones, some missing. The data show around 180,000 clones, around 90% seen once. The sample was peripheral blood, taken 28 days after the second AZD1222 dose. The receptor set was obtained from an adult who received the AZD1222 COVID-19 vaccine. The CDR3 runs from the conserved cysteine through the conserved F or W. The D gene is left open where the match is weak. Clone size is given for some rows only: seen once, a few or many times, or a class if the clone is expanded.

d_gene,v_gene,len,j_gene,abundance,CDR3aa,CDR3nt
-,TRBV28,20,TRBJ2-3,-,CASNLPGSERTLGSADTQYF,TGTGCCAGCAACCTTCCGGGATCTGAGCGAACCCTCGGTAGTGCAGATACGCAGTATTTT
-,TRBV27,16,TRBJ2-7,-,CASSPGGTVYPYEQYF,TGTGCCAGCAGTCCTGGGGGGACAGTTTACCCCTACGAGCAGTACTTC
-,TRBV28,14,TRBJ2-7,many,CASSYGGTSYEQYF,TGTGCCAGCAGTTATGGGGGGACCTCCTACGAGCAGTACTTC
-,TRBV18,17,TRBJ1-5,few,CASSPQTPGLSDQPQHF,TGTGCCAGCTCACCCCAGACCCCTGGGTTATCGGATCAGCCCCAGCATTTT
TRBD2,TRBV6-5,15,TRBJ2-3,-,CASSYGSGSTDTQYF,TGTGCCAGCAGTTATGGTAGCGGGAGCACAGATACGCAGTATTTT
-,TRBV2,15,TRBJ1-1,-,CASSEWSGASTEAFF,TGTGCCAGCAGTGAATGGTCCGGGGCGAGCACTGAAGCTTTCTTT
-,TRBV9,18,TRBJ2-6,-,CASSVDQASLSGANVLTF,TGTGCCAGCAGCGTAGACCAGGCTTCCCTCTCTGGGGCCAACGTCCTGACTTTC
-,TRBV2,12,TRBJ2-5,-,CASSLERRTQYF,TGTGCCAGCAGCCTCGAGCGTCGCACCCAGTACTTC
-,TRBV18,13,TRBJ1-1,few,CASSPQDPQGAFF,TGTGCCAGCTCCCCCCAAGACCCCCAGGGAGCTTTCTTT
-,TRBV11-2,13,TRBJ1-3,-,CASSWGAGNTIYF,TGTGCCAGCAGCTGGGGAGCCGGAAACACCATATATTTT
-,TRBV28,12,TRBJ1-3,once,CATQGGGNTIYF,TGTGCCACACAGGGTGGTGGAAACACCATATATTTT
-,TRBV10-3,13,TRBJ1-1,-,CAIMTGPGTEAFF,TGTGCCATCATGACGGGACCGGGCACTGAAGCTTTCTTT
TRBD1,TRBV28,17,TRBJ2-5,-,CASSLPPGQGAWETQYF,TGTGCCAGCAGTTTACCCCCGGGACAGGGAGCTTGGGAGACCCAGTACTTC
TRBD2,TRBV5-1,16,TRBJ2-7,-,CASSLGPTSGGGEQYF,TGCGCCAGCAGCTTGGGGCCGACTAGCGGAGGCGGGGAGCAGTACTTC
TRBD1,TRBV28,17,TRBJ1-5,-,CASSSPGQGAGNQPQHF,TGTGCCAGCAGCTCACCGGGACAGGGGGCCGGCAATCAGCCCCAGCATTTT
-,TRBV7-2,16,TRBJ2-7,-,CASSLVGTPSGVEQYF,TGTGCCAGCAGCTTAGTCGGGACCCCTTCAGGGGTCGAGCAGTACTTC
-,TRBV12-3/TRBV12-4,12,TRBJ1-1,-,CASSLTGGPAFF,TGTGCCAGCAGTTTAACGGGGGGCCCGGCTTTCTTT
-,TRBV6-2/TRBV6-3,13,TRBJ2-7,-,CASSYFLRSGSYF,TGTGCCAGCAGTTACTTCCTCCGGAGCGGCAGCTACTTC
TRBD1,TRBV2,14,TRBJ2-2,-,CASSVQGVAGELFF,TGTGCCAGCAGTGTACAGGGGGTGGCCGGGGAGCTGTTTTTT
TRBD1,TRBV18,15,TRBJ1-2,-,CASSPPLDRTNGYTF,TGTGCCAGCTCACCACCTTTGGACAGGACAAATGGCTACACCTTC
-,TRBV27,14,TRBJ2-1,-,CASSLRTDENEQFF,TGTGCCAGCAGTTTACGGACAGACGAAAATGAGCAGTTCTTC
TRBD1,TRBV29-1,12,TRBJ1-2,-,CSANRGENGYTF,TGCAGCGCTAACAGGGGTGAAAATGGCTACACCTTC
-,TRBV19,15,TRBJ1-5,few,CASSDSGAGNQPQHF,TGTGCCAGTAGTGATTCAGGGGCGGGAAATCAGCCCCAGCATTTT
-,TRBV3-1/TRBV3-2,13,TRBJ1-1,-,CASSQGRDTEAFF,TGTGCCAGCAGCCAGGGCAGGGACACTGAAGCTTTCTTT